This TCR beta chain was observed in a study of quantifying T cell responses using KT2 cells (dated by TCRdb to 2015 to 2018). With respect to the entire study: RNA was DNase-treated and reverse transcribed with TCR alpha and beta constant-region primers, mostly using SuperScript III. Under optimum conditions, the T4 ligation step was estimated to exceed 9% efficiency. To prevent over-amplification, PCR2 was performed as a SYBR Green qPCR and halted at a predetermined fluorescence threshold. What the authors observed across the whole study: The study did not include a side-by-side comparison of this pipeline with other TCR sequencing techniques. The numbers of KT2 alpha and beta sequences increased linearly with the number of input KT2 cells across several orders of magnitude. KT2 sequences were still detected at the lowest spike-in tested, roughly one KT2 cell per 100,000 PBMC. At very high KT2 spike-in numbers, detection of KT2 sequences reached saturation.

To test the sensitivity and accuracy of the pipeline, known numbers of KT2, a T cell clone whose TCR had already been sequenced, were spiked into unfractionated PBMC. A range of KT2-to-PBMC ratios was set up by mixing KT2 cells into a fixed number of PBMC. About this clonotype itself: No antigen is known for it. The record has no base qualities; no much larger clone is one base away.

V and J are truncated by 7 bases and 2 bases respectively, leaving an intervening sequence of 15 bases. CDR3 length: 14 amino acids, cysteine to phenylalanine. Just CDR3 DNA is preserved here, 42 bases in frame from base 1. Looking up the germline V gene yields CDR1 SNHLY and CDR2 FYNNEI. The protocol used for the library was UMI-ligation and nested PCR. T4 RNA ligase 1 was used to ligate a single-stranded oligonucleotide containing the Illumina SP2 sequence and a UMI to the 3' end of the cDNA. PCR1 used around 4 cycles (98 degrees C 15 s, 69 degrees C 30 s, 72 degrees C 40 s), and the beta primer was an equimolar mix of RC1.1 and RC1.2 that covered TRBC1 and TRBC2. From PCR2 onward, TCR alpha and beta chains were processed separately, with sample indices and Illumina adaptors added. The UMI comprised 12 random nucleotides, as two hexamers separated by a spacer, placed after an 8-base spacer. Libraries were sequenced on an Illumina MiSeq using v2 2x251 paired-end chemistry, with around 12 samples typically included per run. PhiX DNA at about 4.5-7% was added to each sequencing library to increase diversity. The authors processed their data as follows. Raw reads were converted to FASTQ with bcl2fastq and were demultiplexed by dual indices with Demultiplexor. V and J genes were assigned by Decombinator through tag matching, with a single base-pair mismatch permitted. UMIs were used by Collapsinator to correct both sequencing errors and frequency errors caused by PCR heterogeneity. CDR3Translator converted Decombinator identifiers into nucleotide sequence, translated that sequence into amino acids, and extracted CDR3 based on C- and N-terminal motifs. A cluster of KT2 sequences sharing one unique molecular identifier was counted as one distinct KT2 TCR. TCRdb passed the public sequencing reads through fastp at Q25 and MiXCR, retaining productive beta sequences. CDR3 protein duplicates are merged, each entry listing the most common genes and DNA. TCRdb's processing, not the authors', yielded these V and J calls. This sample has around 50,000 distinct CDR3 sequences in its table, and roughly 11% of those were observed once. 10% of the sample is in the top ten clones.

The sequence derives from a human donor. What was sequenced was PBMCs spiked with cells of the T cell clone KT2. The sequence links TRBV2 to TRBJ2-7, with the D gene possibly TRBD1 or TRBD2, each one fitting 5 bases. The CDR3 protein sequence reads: CASTSRDGTYEQYF. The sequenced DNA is TGTGCCAGCACCAGCCGGGACGGTACCTACGAGCAGTACTTC.